Below are 3 T cell receptor beta chains sequenced from a single sample in a study of blood T cell repertoires in COVID-19. Assay used: immunoSEQ multiplex PCR; TCRdb lists only in-frame clones, some missing. The sample lists hundreds of thousands of clones; 75% to 90% were seen once. Sequenced material: PBMCs or T cells enriched from blood (not recorded which). The receptor source for this set is a woman younger than 45 who had been exposed to COVID-19.

This chain connects TRBV7-9 to TRBJ1-3; TRBD1 is a possible D gene (6 bases). The CDR3 sequence is 15 residues long. The germline V gene has CDR1 SEHNR and CDR2 FQNEAQ (reference sequence). V gave up 5 bases and J gave up 1 base, with 12 bases separating them. The CDR3 loop is CASSVGDRSGNTIYF. CDR3 coding DNA: TGTGCCAGCAGCGTTGGCGACAGGTCTGGAAACACCATATATTTT.

The J gene is TRBJ2-7, the V gene TRBV27; 9 bases agree with TRBD2. In germline, CDR1 is MNHEY, CDR2 SMNVEV (reference sequence). The CDR3 is 14 residues long. J lost 4 bases, V lost 6 bases, and 7 bases had no gene match. CDR3 bases: TGTGCCAGCAGCCTTAGCGGGGGAGTTTACGAGCAGTACTTC. Its protein product is CASSLSGGVYEQYF.

The genes are TRBV6-5 and TRBJ2-3, with D maybe TRBD1 (5 bases). The CDR3 length is 15 residues. Trimming cost V 0 bases and J 1 base, with 8 bases left between them. CDR1 MNHEY and CDR2 SVGAGI come from the germline V gene. CDR3 in DNA: TGTGCCAGCAGTTACTCGCAGGGTGGCACAGATACGCAGTATTTT. Translated: CASSYSQGGTDTQYF.